This T cell receptor beta chain was obtained from a study of shared clonotypes between healthy human individuals (TCRdb year 2020). About the full investigation: The cohort comprised a couple of women and a few men aged 18 to 49 years. For each donor, three plates each were used for CD4 naive and CD4 memory, two plates were used for CD8 naive, and one plate was used for CD8 memory. To estimate repertoire size and how much clonotype sharing occurs between individuals, the study deeply sequenced the blood TCR repertoires of 4 to 6 healthy adults. To increase sequencing depth and limit assay-specific biases, different laboratories used diverse techniques to prepare libraries and sequence TCR repertoires. Between about 0.9 and 10 billion PBMCs per donor were obtained by leukapheresis. Summary of the overall study and its limitations: Larger estimated clonotype richness was generally found for naive subsets than for memory subsets. The small number of donors limited the genetic and exposure-history diversity represented. Sharing across several donors was observed for 5% to 6.5% of naive CD4, less than 4% of naive CD8, 2% to 2.5% of memory CD4, and about 0.39% of memory CD8 clonotypes. Based on pairwise subsampling, the degree of clonotype sharing among donors was expected to be affected by sequencing depth. Rarefaction of sorted-subset datasets indicated incomplete sequencing despite the large sequencing depth. Sampling was restricted to blood, and TCR repertoires in tissue are likely to differ from TCR repertoires in blood. Clonotypes shared by all four sorted-subset donors showed higher generation probabilities than non-shared clonotypes.

V and J lose 7 bases and 2 bases, and a span of 14 bases separates them. According to the germline V gene, CDR1 reads SGHVS and CDR2 reads FQNEAQ. Spanning cysteine to phenylalanine, the CDR3 consists of 14 amino acids. The CDR3 DNA has 42 bases and is translated from base 1. TCR CDR3 regions were amplified from genomic DNA by multiplex PCR using the deep immunoSEQ assay. Extracted genomic DNA from each cell subset was distributed evenly across all wells of several immunoSEQ 96-well plates, and each plate was treated as a replicate. Each replicate PCR for sorted subsets received about 210 ng genomic DNA, equal to roughly 30,000 T cell genomes. Purified libraries were measured with a Qubit 3.0 fluorometer, size-checked on a Bioanalyzer 2100, and measured again with the KAPA Library Quantification kit. Every immunoSEQ 96-well plate was sequenced on a dedicated single-read 150-cycle Illumina NextSeq 550 flow cell. Processing in the source paper ran as follows. Because the immunoSEQ output included only junctional sequences and no quality scores, the filtering could not be the same as the filtering used for full-length reads. To assign V/J genes and CDR3, sequences were annotated using PyIR, a Python wrapper for IgBLAST v1.9, with IMGT germline references. Reads with weak V/J assignments (E-value above 1e-6), missing CDR3, stop codons, out-of-frame junctions, or ambiguous translated residues were removed. V3J clonotypes were defined as sequences sharing an identical inferred V gene, J gene, and CDR3 amino acid sequence. Percentage overlap between repertoires was computed as shared unique clonotypes divided by the size of the smaller repertoire. Richness of each repertoire was evaluated using RTK rarefaction, the Chao1 estimator, and Recon v2.1 estimates of unobserved clonotypes. Generation probabilities were computed with OLGA for all TCRbeta clonotypes obtained by the gDNA method from several donors. The table comes from immuneACCESS by way of TCRdb, which keeps in-frame sequences with V and J called. Part of the clones is missing from these tables; in studies checked, under half for an unresolved V gene and the rest for unknown reasons. Clone size and V and J calls were adopted from that table, with D and trimming inferred from the DNA. This sample is represented by 110,000 or so clones; about 63% of them were singletons. 20% to 25% of the sample is held by the ten biggest clonotypes.

This clone has only a few counts. Its recognized antigen is unknown. The input lacks base qualities; no much larger clone sits a single base away. Donors were healthy HIV-negative adults with no recently reported acute infections or vaccinations. Only Caucasian adults living in Nashville, Tennessee, USA were represented among the donors. CD8 memory samples combined magnetically selected CD45RO+ cells with CCR7-negative CD45RA+ effector memory (TemRA) cells. Blood was obtained by leukapheresis, after which PBMCs were separated by Ficoll-Histopaque density gradient centrifugation and cryopreserved in liquid nitrogen vapor phase. Analytical flow cytometry was used to check the purity and quantity of every magnetically sorted T cell population. From each sorted fraction, genomic DNA was isolated and quantified by UV absorbance on a Nanodrop 2000c.

The sequenced sample consisted of memory CD8+ T cells sorted from blood. Reading the label with the study, this specimen's cell subset or site is: CD45RO+ cells pooled with CCR7-negative TemRA cells. The receptor was isolated from a woman aged 25-40 years in good health. Here the chain combines TRBV7-8 and TRBJ1-2; the D gene cannot be resolved reliably. The CDR3 has the sequence CASTPAGRNYGYTF. Read as DNA, the sequence is TGTGCCAGCACCCCCGCGGGCAGAAACTATGGCTACACCTTC. This CDR3, with the reference TRBV7-8 and TRBJ1-2 proteins standing in past its ends, gives the full variable domain GAGVSQSPRYKVAKRGQDVALRCDPISGHVSLFWYQQALGQGPEFLTYFQNEAQLDKSGLPSDRFFAERPEGSVSTLKIQRTQQEDSAVYLCASTPAGRNYGYTFGSGTRLTVV.